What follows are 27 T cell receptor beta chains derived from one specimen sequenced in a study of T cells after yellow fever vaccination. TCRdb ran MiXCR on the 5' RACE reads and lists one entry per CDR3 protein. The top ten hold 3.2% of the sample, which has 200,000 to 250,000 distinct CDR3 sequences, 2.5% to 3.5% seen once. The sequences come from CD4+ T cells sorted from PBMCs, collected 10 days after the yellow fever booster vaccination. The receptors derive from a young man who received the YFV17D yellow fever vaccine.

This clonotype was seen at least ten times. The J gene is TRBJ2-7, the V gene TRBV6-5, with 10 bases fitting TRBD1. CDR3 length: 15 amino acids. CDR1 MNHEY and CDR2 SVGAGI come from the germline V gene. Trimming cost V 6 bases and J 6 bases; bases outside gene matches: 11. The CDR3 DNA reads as TGTGCCAGCAGATTACCGGGACAGGGGATTTCCGAGCAGTACTTC. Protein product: CASRLPGQGISEQYF.

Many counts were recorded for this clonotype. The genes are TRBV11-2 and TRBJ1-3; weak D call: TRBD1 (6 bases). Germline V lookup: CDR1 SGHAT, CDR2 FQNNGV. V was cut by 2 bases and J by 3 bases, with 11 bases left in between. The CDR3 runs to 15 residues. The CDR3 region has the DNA TGTGCCAGCAGCTTACTCCAGGGGAATGGAAACACCATATATTTT. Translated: CASSLLQGNGNTIYF. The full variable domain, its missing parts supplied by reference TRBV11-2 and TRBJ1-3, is EAGVAQSPRYKIIEKRQSVAFWCNPISGHATLYWYQQILGQGPKLLIQFQNNGVVDDSQLPKDRFSAERLKGVDSTLKIQPAKLEDSAVYLCASSLLQGNGNTIYFGEGSWLTVV.

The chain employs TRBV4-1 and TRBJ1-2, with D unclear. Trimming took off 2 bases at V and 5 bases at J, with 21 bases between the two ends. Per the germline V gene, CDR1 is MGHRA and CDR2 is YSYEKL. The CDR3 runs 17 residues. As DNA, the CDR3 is TGCGCCAGCAGCCAACCCACGGCAGGCCGGAGAAATTATGGCTACACCTTC. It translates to CASSQPTAGRRNYGYTF.

Here the CDR3 reads CASSLRSGVNTGELFF. For the CDR3, the DNA is TGCGCCAGCAGCTTGCGATCGGGAGTGAACACCGGGGAGCTGTTTTTT. The chain uses TRBV5-1 and TRBJ2-2; TRBD2 is a possible D gene (6 bases). The V end was cut by 1 base, the J end by 1 base, with 11 bases between. CDR1 is SGHRS and CDR2 is YFSETQ in the germline V gene. The CDR3 totals 16 residues.

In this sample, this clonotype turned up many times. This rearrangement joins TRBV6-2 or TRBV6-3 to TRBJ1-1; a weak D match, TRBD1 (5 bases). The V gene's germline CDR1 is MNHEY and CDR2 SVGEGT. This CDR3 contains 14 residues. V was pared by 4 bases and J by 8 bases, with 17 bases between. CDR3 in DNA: TGTGCCAGCAGTTTGCAACAGGTGTTGAGGGAAGCTTTCTTT. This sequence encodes CASSLQQVLREAFF.

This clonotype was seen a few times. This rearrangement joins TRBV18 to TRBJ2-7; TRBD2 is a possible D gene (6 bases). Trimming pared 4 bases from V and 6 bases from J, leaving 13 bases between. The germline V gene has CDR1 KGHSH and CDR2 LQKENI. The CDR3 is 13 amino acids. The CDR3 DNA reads TGTGCCAGCTCACGGCCGGGGGAAGGCGAGCAGTACGTC. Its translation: CASSRPGEGEQYV.

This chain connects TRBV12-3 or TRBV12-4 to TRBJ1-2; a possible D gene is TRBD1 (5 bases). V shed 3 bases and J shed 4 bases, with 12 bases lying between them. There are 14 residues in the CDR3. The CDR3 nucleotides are TGTGCCAGCAGTTTCGGCGAAGGGGTCTATGGCTACACCTTC. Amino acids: CASSFGEGVYGYTF.

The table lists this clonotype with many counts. In DNA, the CDR3 is TGTGCCAGCAGCTTAGATCTGGGGACGGGCTATGGCTACACCTTC. This encodes CASSLDLGTGYGYTF. The chain combines TRBV7-9 with TRBJ1-2; D is perhaps TRBD1 (5 bases). This CDR3 has 15 residues. Germline lookup yields CDR1 SEHNR and CDR2 FQNEAQ (reference sequence). V lost 1 base, J lost 4 bases, and 13 bases lay in between.

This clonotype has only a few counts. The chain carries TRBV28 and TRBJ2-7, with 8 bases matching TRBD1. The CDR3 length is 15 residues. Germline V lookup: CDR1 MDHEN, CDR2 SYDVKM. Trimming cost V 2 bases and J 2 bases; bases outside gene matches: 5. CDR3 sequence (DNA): TGTGCCAGCAGTTTACCAGGGACAGGCCCCTACGAGCAGTACGTC. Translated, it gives CASSLPGTGPYEQYV.

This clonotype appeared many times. The CDR3 coding sequence is TGCAGTGCTAACTATGGCTACACCTTC. Its protein product is CSANYGYTF. The V and J genes are TRBV20-1 and TRBJ1-2; D gene ambiguous. The V gene lost 4 bases and the J gene lost 3 bases, with 0 bases spanning the gap. The V gene's germline CDR1 is DFQATT and CDR2 SNEGSKA (reference sequence). The CDR3 sequence is 9 residues long.

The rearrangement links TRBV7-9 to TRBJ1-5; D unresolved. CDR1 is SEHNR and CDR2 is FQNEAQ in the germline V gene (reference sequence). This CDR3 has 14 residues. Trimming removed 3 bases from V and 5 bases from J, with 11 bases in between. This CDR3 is CASSLLTADQPQHF. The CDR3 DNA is TGTGCCAGCAGCTTGTTGACGGCAGATCAGCCCCAGCATTTT.

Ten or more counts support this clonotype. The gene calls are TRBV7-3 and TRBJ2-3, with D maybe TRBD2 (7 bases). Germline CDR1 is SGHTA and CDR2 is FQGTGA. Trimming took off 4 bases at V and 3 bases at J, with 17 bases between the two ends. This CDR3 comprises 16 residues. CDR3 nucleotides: TGTGCCAGCAGCTCCTGGGGGGGCGGGTCTACAGATACGCAGTATTTT. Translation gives CASSSWGGGSTDTQYF.

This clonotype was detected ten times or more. The CDR3 sequence is CASSVAGDSRTGELFF. The CDR3 bases are TGTGCCAGCAGCGTAGCGGGGGACTCGAGAACCGGGGAGCTGTTTTTT. This chain links TRBV9 with TRBJ2-2, with D perhaps TRBD2 (6 bases). From germline, CDR1 is SGDLS and CDR2 YYNGEE. V was shortened by 0 bases and J by 5 bases, with 14 bases between the two germline ends. The CDR3 runs 16 residues.

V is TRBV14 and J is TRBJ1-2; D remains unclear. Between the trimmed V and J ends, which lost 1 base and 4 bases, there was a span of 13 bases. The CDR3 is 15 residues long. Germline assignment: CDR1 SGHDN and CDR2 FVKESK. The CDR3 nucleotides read TGTGCCAGCAGCCAAGTTTCCGGGTCCATCTATGGCTACACCTTC. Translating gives CASSQVSGSIYGYTF.

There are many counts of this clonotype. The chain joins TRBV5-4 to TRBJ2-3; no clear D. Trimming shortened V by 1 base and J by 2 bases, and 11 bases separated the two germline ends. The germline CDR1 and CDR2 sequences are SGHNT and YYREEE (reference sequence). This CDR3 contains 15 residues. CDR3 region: CASSLTPRTTDTQYF. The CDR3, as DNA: TGTGCCAGCAGCTTGACGCCGAGAACCACAGATACGCAGTATTTT.

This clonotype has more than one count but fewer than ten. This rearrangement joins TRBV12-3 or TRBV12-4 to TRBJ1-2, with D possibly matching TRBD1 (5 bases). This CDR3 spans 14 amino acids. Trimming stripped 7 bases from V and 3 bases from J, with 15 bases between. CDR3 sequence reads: CASNGGGTYYGYTF. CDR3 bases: TGTGCCAGCAACGGGGGGGGGACCTACTATGGCTACACCTTC.

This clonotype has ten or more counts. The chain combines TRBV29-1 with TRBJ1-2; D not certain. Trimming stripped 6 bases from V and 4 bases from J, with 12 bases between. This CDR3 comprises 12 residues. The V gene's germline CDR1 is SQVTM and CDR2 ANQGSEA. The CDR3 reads CSVRARGYGYTF. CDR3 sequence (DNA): TGCAGCGTCCGAGCCCGGGGCTATGGCTACACCTTC.

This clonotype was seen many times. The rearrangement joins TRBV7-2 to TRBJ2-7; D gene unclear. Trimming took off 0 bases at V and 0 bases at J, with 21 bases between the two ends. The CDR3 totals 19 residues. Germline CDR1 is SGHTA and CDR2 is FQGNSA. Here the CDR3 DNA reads TGTGCCAGCAGCTTAGCGCGCGGTTCCCATGCTGCGAGCTCCTACGAGCAGTACGTC. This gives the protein CASSLARGSHAASSYEQYV.

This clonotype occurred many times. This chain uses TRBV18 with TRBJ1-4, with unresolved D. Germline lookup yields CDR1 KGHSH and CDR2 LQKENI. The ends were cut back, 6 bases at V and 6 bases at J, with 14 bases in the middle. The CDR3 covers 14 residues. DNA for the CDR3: TGTGCCAGCTCGCCGGGGAGGGCTCATGAAAAACTGTTTTTT. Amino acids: CASSPGRAHEKLFF.

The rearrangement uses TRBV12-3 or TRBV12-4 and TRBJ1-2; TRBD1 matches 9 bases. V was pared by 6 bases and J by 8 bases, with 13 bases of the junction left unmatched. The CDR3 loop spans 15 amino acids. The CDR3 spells CASRTSGTGLRGYTF. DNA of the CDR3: TGTGCCAGCAGGACTTCCGGGACAGGGTTGAGGGGCTACACCTTC.

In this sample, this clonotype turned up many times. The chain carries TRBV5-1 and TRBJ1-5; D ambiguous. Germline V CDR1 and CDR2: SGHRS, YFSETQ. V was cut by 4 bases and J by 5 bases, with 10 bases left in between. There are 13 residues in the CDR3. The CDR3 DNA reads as TGCGCCAGCAGCGTTGACGGAGATCAGCCCCAGCATTTT. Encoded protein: CASSVDGDQPQHF.

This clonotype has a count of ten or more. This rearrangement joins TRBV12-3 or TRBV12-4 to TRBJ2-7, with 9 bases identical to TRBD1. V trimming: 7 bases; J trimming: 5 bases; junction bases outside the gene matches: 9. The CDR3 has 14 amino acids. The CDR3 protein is CASNPTTGGNEQYV. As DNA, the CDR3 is TGTGCCAGCAACCCCACGACAGGGGGTAACGAGCAGTACGTC.

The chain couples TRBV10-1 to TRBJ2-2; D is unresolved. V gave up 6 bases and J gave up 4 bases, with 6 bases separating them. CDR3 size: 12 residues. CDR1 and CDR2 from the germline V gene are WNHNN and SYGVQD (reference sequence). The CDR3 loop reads CASRVPTGELFF. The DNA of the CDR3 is TGCGCCAGCAGGGTGCCCACCGGGGAGCTGTTTTTT.

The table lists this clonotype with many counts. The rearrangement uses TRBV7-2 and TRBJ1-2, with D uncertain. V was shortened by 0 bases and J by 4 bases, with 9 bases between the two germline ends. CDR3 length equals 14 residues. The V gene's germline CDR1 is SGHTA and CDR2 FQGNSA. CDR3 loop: CASSLARVLYGYTF. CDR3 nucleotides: TGTGCCAGCAGCTTAGCTCGGGTTCTCTATGGCTACACCTTC.

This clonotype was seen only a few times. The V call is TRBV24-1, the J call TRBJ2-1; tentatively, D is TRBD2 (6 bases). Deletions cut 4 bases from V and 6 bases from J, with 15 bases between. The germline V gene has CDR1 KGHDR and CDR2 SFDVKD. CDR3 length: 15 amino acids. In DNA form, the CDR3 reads TGTGCCACCAGTGACGCAGGGAGGATTAGCAATGAGCAGTTCTTC. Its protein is CATSDAGRISNEQFF.

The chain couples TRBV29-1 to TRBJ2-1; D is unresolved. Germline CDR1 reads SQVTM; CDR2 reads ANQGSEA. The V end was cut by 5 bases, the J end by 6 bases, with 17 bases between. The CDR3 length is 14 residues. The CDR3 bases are TGCAGCGTTACTCCCCTGGCCGTGGGCAATGAGCAGTTCTTC. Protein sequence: CSVTPLAVGNEQFF.

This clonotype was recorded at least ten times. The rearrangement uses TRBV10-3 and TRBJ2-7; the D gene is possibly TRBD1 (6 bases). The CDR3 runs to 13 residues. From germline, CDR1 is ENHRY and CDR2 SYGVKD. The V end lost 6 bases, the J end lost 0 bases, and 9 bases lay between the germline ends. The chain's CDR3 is CAISRDNSYEQYV. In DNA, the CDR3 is TGTGCCATCAGCCGGGACAACTCCTACGAGCAGTACGTC.